This T cell receptor beta chain appears in the sequencing data of a study of T cell responses to AZD1222 COVID-19 vaccine. Assay used: immunoSEQ multiplex PCR; TCRdb lists only in-frame clones, some missing. The top ten hold 4% to 5.5% of the sample, which has over 150,000 clones, 92% seen once. With 1 base removed from V and 9 bases from J, the gap between germline ends came to 10 bases. The CDR3 length is 14 residues. The V gene's germline CDR1 is LGHDT and CDR2 YNNKEL (reference sequence). The genes are TRBV3-1 (or the pseudogene TRBV3-2) and TRBJ1-6, with D possibly TRBD1 on 6 matching bases. The clonotype comes from an adult in good health. The sequencing here drew on peripheral blood, taken on day 0 of MenACWY control vaccination. The CDR3 loop reads CASSQGQGRSPLHF. CDR3 DNA sequence: TGTGCCAGCAGCCAAGGGCAGGGGCGTTCACCCCTCCACTTT.